Listed here is a single T cell receptor (beta chain). Data came from immunoSEQ multiplex PCR; TCRdb stores just in-frame clones and leaves some out. The repertoire holds some 50,000 clones, with around 90% as singletons. This entry belongs to a study of T cell changes during pregnancy in multiple sclerosis. Germline loops: CDR1 SGHTA, CDR2 FQGTGA. This CDR3 comprises 15 residues. V was cut by 8 bases and J by 3 bases, with 19 bases left in between. This material consisted of CD8+ T cells from peripheral blood mononuclear cells, taken in the second trimester of pregnancy. This clonotype originated in a female donor with multiple sclerosis, enrolled in a pregnancy study. The rearrangement uses TRBV7-3 and TRBJ1-2; weak D call: TRBD1 (6 bases). CDR3 protein: CASAPGLGGDYGYTF. The CDR3 DNA is TGTGCCAGCGCCCCGGGACTAGGGGGGGACTATGGCTACACCTTC. Drawing the rest from reference TRBV7-3 and TRBJ1-2, the complete variable domain is GAGVSQTPSNKVTEKGKYVELRCDPISGHTALYWYRQSLGQGPEFLIYFQGTGAADDSGLPNDRFFAVRPEGSVSTLKIQRTERGDSAVYLCASAPGLGGDYGYTFGSGTRLTVV.